This TCR beta chain was sequenced in a study of OX40 agonist ivuxolimab in advanced cancers. Study at large: Males comprised 70% to 85% of the group, whose mean age was approximately 62 years (range roughly 20 to 85).

Germline CDR1 ENHRY, CDR2 SYGVKD. The CDR3 extends over 15 amino acids. V lost 8 bases and J lost 3; bases outside the gene matches: 4. Sequencing used immunoSEQ multiplex PCR; TCRdb keeps in-frame clones, though not all of them. The repertoire has around 66,000 clones, roughly 84% of them found once; the top ten carry almost 4.5%. The genes are TRBV10-3 and TRBJ2-3; 14 bases are shared with TRBD2. This TCR was recovered from an adult with an advanced solid tumor such as melanoma, head and neck, liver or kidney cancer. This material consisted of CD4+ or CD8+ T cells sorted from blood, taken in a trial of the OX40 agonist ivuxolimab. The DNA of the CDR3 is TGTGCCATCGGGACTAGCGGGGGTATTACAGATACGCAGTATTTT. Amino acids: CAIGTSGGITDTQYF.